This passage covers 20 T cell receptor beta chains from one sample sequenced in a study of cytomegalovirus exposure and HLA in healthy donors. The PCR employed 60 Vbeta primers together with 13 Jbeta primers. Profiling relied on immunoSEQ multiplex PCR, and the TCRdb table lists in-frame clones only, not all of them. Of roughly 120,000 clones in the sample, less than 70% were seen once. Sequenced input: PBMCs. Receptors were obtained from a woman aged 30 to 39 in good health and CMV-seronegative.

This clone was observed a few times. V gene TRBV28 combines with J gene TRBJ1-1, with D perhaps matching TRBD1 (6 bases). The CDR3 extends over 17 amino acids. Germline assignment: CDR1 MDHEN and CDR2 SYDVKM. Trimming stripped 5 bases from V and 1 base from J, with 20 bases between. In DNA form, the CDR3 reads TGTGCCAGCAGTCCCTCTTTAAGTCGGACAGAGAACACTGAAGCTTTCTTT. This gives the protein CASSPSLSRTENTEAFF.

This clone was counted between two and nine times. The chain links TRBV4-1 to TRBJ1-1; unclear D gene. The germline V gene encodes CDR1 MGHRA and CDR2 YSYEKL. The V end lost 0 bases, the J end lost 0 bases, and 20 bases lay between the germline ends. This CDR3 has 19 amino acids. CDR3 region: CASSQDPPGTSSMNTEAFF. As DNA, the CDR3 is TGCGCCAGCAGCCAAGATCCGCCGGGAACCTCATCCATGAACACTGAAGCTTTCTTT.

This clone was counted only a few times. The rearrangement links TRBV28 to TRBJ2-3; a possible D gene is TRBD2 (5 bases). The germline gives CDR1 MDHEN, CDR2 SYDVKM. CDR3 length: 13 amino acids. V was trimmed by 5 bases and J by 2 bases, leaving 8 bases between them. In nucleotides, the CDR3 is TGTGCCAGCAGTCACCGGGACACAGATACGCAGTATTTT. Translated: CASSHRDTDTQYF. The variable domain in full, with the rest retrieved from reference TRBV28 and TRBJ2-3, is DVKVTQSSRYLVKRTGEKVFLECVQDMDHENMFWYRQDPGLGLRLIYFSYDVKMKEKGDIPEGYSVSREKKERFSLILESASTNQTSMYLCASSHRDTDTQYFGPGTRLTVL.

The rearrangement links TRBV4-1 to TRBJ1-4; D might be TRBD1 (6 bases). The V gene lost 1 base and the J gene lost 3 bases, with 12 bases spanning the gap. Looked up from germline, CDR1 is MGHRA and CDR2 is YSYEKL. The CDR3 is made up of 16 amino acids. The CDR3 is CASSQVAGEANEKLFF. In nucleotides, the CDR3 is TGCGCCAGCAGCCAAGTAGCAGGGGAAGCTAATGAAAAACTGTTTTTT.

This clone is a singleton in its sample. This chain connects TRBV5-1 to TRBJ1-3; D is unclear. This CDR3 region has 15 residues. In germline, CDR1 is SGHRS, CDR2 YFSETQ. Trimming removed 4 bases at V and 0 bases at J, with 11 bases between. CDR3 sequence: CASSPTESSGNTIYF. The CDR3 DNA follows: TGCGCCAGCAGCCCTACTGAAAGCTCTGGAAACACCATATATTTT. Complete variable domain (other parts from reference TRBV5-1 and TRBJ1-3): KAGVTQTPRYLIKTRGQQVTLSCSPISGHRSVSWYQQTPGQGLQFLFEYFSETQRNKGNFPGRFSGRQFSNSRSEMNVSTLELGDSALYLCASSPTESSGNTIYFGEGSWLTVV.

This clone was counted only a few times. The rearrangement joins TRBV5-6 to TRBJ2-2, with D perhaps matching TRBD1 (6 bases). This CDR3 comprises 14 residues. The V gene lost 2 bases and the J gene lost 1 base, with 6 bases spanning the gap. Germline values: CDR1 SGHDT, CDR2 YYEEEE. In DNA, the CDR3 is TGTGCCAGCAGCTTAGGGGGGAACACCGGGGAGCTGTTTTTT. It translates to CASSLGGNTGELFF.

In this sample, this clone turned up a few times. The J gene is TRBJ2-1, the V gene TRBV9; 8 bases fit TRBD1. The V gene end was trimmed by 3 bases and the J gene end by 8 bases; junction bases not matched to a gene: 7. The CDR3 is 14 residues long. Germline loops: CDR1 SGDLS, CDR2 YYNGEE. The CDR3 protein is CASSGAGGWYEQFF. DNA of the CDR3: TGTGCCAGCAGCGGGGCAGGGGGCTGGTATGAGCAGTTCTTC. The full variable domain, rest sourced from reference TRBV9 and TRBJ2-1, is DSGVTQTPKHLITATGQRVTLRCSPRSGDLSVYWYQQSLDQGLQFLIQYYNGEERAKGNILERFSAQQFPDLHSELNLSSLELGDSALYFCASSGAGGWYEQFFGPGTRLTVL.

The rearrangement uses TRBV4-1 and TRBJ2-1; 8 bases agree with TRBD2. The germline V gene encodes CDR1 MGHRA and CDR2 YSYEKL. V dropped 5 bases and J dropped 0; count of bases not matched to a gene: 12. The CDR3 consists of 18 residues. CDR3 nucleotide sequence: TGCGCCAGCAGCGGTATCCGGGGGGGCATGAGCTCCTACAATGAGCAGTTCTTC. As protein: CASSGIRGGMSSYNEQFF.

The chain combines TRBV11-2 with TRBJ1-1; a weak D match, TRBD1 (5 bases). This CDR3 spans 14 amino acids. Trimming stripped 6 bases from V and 7 bases from J, with 18 bases between. Germline V CDR1 and CDR2: SGHAT, FQNNGV. The CDR3 sequence: CASSSIREFREAFF. Written as DNA, the CDR3 is TGTGCCAGCAGTTCTATCAGGGAATTTCGTGAAGCTTTCTTT.

This clone has just a few counts. The V gene is TRBV5-4, the J gene TRBJ1-1; 8 bases agree with TRBD1. The ends lost 1 base at V and 5 bases at J; junction bases unmatched: 4. The germline gives CDR1 SGHNT, CDR2 YYREEE (reference sequence). The CDR3 consists of 14 residues. CDR3 loop: CASSLRQGATEAFF. DNA of the CDR3: TGTGCCAGCAGCTTGAGGCAGGGGGCGACTGAAGCTTTCTTT.

The chain uses TRBV7-8 and TRBJ1-2; TRBD1 is a possible D gene (5 bases). This CDR3 has 13 amino acids. Germline V gene lookup returns CDR1 SGHVS and CDR2 FQNEAQ. Trimming removed 5 bases at V and 7 bases at J, with 14 bases between. As DNA, the CDR3 is TGTGCCAGCAGCCCCAGGAGGGGCTGTGGCTACACCTTC. Its translation: CASSPRRGCGYTF.

This clone was seen only a few times. The genes are TRBV6-1 and TRBJ2-6; 9 bases map to TRBD1. The V segment lost 0 bases and the J segment 0 bases; nucleotides outside the gene matches: 12. Germline V gene lookup returns CDR1 MNHNS and CDR2 SASEGT. The CDR3 length is 21 residues. CDR3 bases: TGTGCCAGCAGTGAAGCGCTTCTTGGGACAGGGTTCCTCTCTGGGGCCAACGTCCTGACTTTC. This encodes CASSEALLGTGFLSGANVLTF.

This clone was observed a handful of times. The chain couples TRBV7-3 to TRBJ2-7, with 8 bases identical to TRBD2. CDR3 length: 15 residues. V gave up 8 bases and J gave up 0 bases; unmatched junction bases: 9. Germline CDR1 SGHTA, CDR2 FQGTGA. Here the CDR3 DNA reads TGTGCCAGCGCGCTGGAGCGGGGGCCCTCCTACGAGCAGTACTTC. It codes for CASALERGPSYEQYF.

This chain links TRBV5-1 with TRBJ2-1; 9 bases align to TRBD1. Trimming at V came to 0 bases and at J to 12 bases, leaving 7 bases not matched to a gene. Germline values: CDR1 SGHRS, CDR2 YFSETQ. The CDR3 is 14 amino acids. The CDR3 nucleotides read TGCGCCAGCAGCTTGGGGGGACCGGGACAGGGGCAGTTCTTC. Translation: CASSLGGPGQGQFF. Variable domain in full (rest from reference TRBV5-1 and TRBJ2-1): KAGVTQTPRYLIKTRGQQVTLSCSPISGHRSVSWYQQTPGQGLQFLFEYFSETQRNKGNFPGRFSGRQFSNSRSEMNVSTLELGDSALYLCASSLGGPGQGQFFGPGTRLTVL.

This clone was found a few times. The V gene is TRBV5-6, the J gene TRBJ2-1; D uncertain. This CDR3 region has 14 residues. V was shortened by 4 bases and J by 5 bases, with 13 bases between the two germline ends. CDR1 and CDR2 from the germline V gene are SGHDT and YYEEEE. In DNA form, the CDR3 reads TGTGCCAGCAGCCAGGCTTATCTCGACAATGAGCAGTTCTTC. It codes for CASSQAYLDNEQFF.

J is TRBJ2-1 and V is TRBV4-1; TRBD2 agrees at 9 bases. Per germline, CDR1 MGHRA and CDR2 YSYEKL. V lost 1 base, J lost 4 bases, and 2 bases stayed unmatched. CDR3 length equals 15 residues. The CDR3 sequence: CASSQGAGGYNEQFF. CDR3 in DNA: TGCGCCAGCAGCCAAGGAGCGGGAGGTTACAATGAGCAGTTCTTC.

This clone was counted only a few times. The chain has TRBV7-2 and TRBJ1-2; unclear D gene. Per germline, CDR1 SGHTA and CDR2 FQGNSA. The ends were cut back, 2 bases at V and 13 bases at J, with 14 bases in the middle. The CDR3 length is 12 residues. CDR3 bases: TGTGCCAGCAGCTTACGGACTCTCGGACTCACCTTC. Its translation is CASSLRTLGLTF. Full variable domain (missing parts from reference TRBV7-2 and TRBJ1-2): GAGVSQSPSNKVTEKGKDVELRCDPISGHTALYWYRQSLGQGLEFLIYFQGNSAPDKSGLPSDRFSAERTGGSVSTLTIQRTQQEDSAVYLCASSLRTLGLTFGSGTRLTVV.

The chain uses TRBV6-5 and TRBJ2-7; D not certain. CDR3 length: 16 amino acids. The V gene's germline CDR1 is MNHEY and CDR2 SVGAGI. The V end lost 0 bases, the J end lost 3 bases, and 15 bases lay between the germline ends. CDR3 DNA sequence: TGTGCCAGCAGTTACTCGGCCGGAGAGTACAACTACGAGCAGTACTTC. Translation: CASSYSAGEYNYEQYF.

This clone turned up a few times. The rearrangement joins TRBV30 to TRBJ2-7; TRBD2 agrees at 8 bases. The V gene end was trimmed by 5 bases and the J gene end by 2 bases; junction bases not matched to a gene: 14. This CDR3 region has 16 residues. Germline CDR1 GTSNPN, CDR2 SVGIG (reference sequence). CDR3 amino acids: CAWGLGGVLAAYEQYF. For the CDR3, the DNA is TGTGCCTGGGGATTGGGAGGGGTACTAGCGGCCTACGAGCAGTACTTC.

The chain has TRBV5-1 and TRBJ1-3; no firm D call. Looked up from germline, CDR1 is SGHRS and CDR2 is YFSETQ. The CDR3 sequence is 15 residues long. The V gene lost 0 bases and the J gene lost 1 base, with 8 bases spanning the gap. CDR3 DNA sequence: TGCGCCAGCAGCTTGGATCCTACTTCTGGAAACACCATATATTTT. This sequence encodes CASSLDPTSGNTIYF.